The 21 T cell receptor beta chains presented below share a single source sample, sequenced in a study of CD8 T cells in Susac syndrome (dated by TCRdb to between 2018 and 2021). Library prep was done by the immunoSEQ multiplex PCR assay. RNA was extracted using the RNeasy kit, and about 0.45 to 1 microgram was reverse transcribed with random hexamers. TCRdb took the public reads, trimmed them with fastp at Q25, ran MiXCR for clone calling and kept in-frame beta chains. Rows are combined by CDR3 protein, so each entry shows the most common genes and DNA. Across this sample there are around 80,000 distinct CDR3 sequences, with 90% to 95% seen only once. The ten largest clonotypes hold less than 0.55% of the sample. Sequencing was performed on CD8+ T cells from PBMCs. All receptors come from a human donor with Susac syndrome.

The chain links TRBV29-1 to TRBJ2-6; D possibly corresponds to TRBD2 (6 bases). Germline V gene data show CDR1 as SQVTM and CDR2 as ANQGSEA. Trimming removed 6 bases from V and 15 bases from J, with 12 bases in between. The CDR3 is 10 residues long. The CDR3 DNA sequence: TGCAGCGTGGGGGGTGAGAGCCTGACTTTC. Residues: CSVGGESLTF.

Here the CDR3 reads CASSLPAETQYF. CDR3 DNA: TGCGCCAGCAGCTTGCCGGCCGAGACCCAGTACTTC. The chain is built from TRBV5-1 and TRBJ2-5, with no clear D. Germline values: CDR1 SGHRS, CDR2 YFSETQ. The CDR3 length is 12 residues. Trimming removed 1 base from V and 5 bases from J, with 6 bases in between.

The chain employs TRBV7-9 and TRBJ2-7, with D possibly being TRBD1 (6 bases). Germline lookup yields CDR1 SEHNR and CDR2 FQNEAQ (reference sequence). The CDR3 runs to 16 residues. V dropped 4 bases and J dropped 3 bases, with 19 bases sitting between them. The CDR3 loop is CASSSADRTKDYEQYF. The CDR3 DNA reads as TGTGCCAGCAGCTCAGCCGACAGGACAAAGGACTACGAGCAGTACTTC.

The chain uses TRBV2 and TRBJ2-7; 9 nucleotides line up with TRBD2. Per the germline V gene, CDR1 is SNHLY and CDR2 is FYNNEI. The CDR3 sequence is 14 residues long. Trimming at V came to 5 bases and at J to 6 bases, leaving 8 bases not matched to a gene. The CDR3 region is CASSRGLAGREQYF. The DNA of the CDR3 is TGTGCCAGCAGTCGCGGCCTAGCGGGACGCGAGCAGTACTTC.

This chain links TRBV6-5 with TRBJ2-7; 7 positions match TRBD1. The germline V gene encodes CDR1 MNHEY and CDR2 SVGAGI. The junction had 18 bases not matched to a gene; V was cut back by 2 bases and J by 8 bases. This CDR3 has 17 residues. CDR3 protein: CASSYEGPGTETAKQYF. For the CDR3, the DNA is TGTGCCAGCAGTTACGAGGGGCCCGGGACAGAGACTGCCAAGCAGTACTTC.

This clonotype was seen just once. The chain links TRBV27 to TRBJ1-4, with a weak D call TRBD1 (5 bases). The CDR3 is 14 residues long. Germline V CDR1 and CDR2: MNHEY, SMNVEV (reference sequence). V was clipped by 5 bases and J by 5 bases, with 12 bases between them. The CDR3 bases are TGTGCCAGCAGTCCGGGGCAGCCCAATGAAAAACTGTTTTTT. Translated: CASSPGQPNEKLFF. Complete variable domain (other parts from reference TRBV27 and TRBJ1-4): EAQVTQNPRYLITVTGKKLTVTCSQNMNHEYMSWYRQDPGLGLRQIYYSMNVEVTDKGDVPEGYKVSRKEKRNFPLILESPSPNQTSLYFCASSPGQPNEKLFFGSGTQLSVL.

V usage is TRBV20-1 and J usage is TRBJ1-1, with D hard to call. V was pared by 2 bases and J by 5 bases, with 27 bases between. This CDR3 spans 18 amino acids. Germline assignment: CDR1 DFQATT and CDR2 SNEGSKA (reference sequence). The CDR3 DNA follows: TGCAGTGCTAGAAGGACCGAGGCGTACGTATGGAGGCGAACTGAAGCTTTCTTT. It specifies CSARRTEAYVWRRTEAFF.

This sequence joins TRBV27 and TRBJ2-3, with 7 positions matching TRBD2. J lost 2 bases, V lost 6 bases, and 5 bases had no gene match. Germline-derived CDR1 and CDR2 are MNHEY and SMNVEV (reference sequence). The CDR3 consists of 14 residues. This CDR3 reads CASSLAGATDTQYF. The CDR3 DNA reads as TGTGCCAGCAGCTTAGCGGGTGCCACAGATACGCAGTATTTT.

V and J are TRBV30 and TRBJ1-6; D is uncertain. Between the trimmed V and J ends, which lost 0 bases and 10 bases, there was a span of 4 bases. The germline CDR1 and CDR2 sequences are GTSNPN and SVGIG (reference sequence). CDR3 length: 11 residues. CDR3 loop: CAWSVRSPLHF. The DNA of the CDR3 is TGTGCCTGGAGTGTAAGATCACCCCTCCACTTT.

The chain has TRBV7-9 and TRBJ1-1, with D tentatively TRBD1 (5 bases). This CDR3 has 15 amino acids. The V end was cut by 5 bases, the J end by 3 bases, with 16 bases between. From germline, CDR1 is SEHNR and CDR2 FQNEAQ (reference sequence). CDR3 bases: TGTGCCAGCAGCATAAATTTGGGGGGAGACACTGAAGCTTTCTTT. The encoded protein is CASSINLGGDTEAFF.

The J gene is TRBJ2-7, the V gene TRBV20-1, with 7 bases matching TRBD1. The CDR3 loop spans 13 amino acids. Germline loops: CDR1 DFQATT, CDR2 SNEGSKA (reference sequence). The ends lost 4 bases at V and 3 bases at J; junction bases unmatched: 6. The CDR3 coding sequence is TGCAGTGCTAAGACAGGGTTCGGCTACGAGCAGTACTTC. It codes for CSAKTGFGYEQYF.

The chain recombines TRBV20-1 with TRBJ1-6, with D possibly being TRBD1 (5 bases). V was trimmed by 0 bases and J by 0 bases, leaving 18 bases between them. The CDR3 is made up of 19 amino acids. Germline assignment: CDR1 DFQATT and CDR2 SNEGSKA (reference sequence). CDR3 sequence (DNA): TGCAGTGCTAGAGATATAACTGCGGGTGGGGGCTCCTATAATTCACCCCTCCACTTT. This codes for CSARDITAGGGSYNSPLHF.

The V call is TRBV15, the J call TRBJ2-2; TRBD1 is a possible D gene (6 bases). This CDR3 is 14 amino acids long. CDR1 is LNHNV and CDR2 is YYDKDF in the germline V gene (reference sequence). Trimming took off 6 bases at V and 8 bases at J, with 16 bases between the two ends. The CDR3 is CATRPGTSGGELFF. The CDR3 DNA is TGTGCCACCAGGCCCGGGACATCCGGGGGGGAGCTGTTTTTT.

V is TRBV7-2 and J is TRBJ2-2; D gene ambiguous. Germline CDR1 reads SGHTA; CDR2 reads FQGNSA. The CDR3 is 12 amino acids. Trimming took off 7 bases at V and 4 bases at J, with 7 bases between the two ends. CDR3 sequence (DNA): TGTGCCAGCACCTCGGCCACCGGGGAGCTGTTTTTT. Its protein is CASTSATGELFF.

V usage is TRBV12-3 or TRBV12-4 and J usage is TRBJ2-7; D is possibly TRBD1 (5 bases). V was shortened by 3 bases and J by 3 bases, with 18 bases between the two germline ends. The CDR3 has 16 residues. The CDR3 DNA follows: TGTGCCAGCAGTTTTCTCATGGGGCGTGGTGGCTACGAGCAGTACTTC. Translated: CASSFLMGRGGYEQYF.

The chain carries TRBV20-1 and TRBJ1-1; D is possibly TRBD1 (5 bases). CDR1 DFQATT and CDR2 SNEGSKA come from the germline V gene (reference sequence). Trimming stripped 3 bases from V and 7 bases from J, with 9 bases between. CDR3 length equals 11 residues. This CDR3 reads CSASRVLEAFF. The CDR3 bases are TGCAGTGCTAGCAGGGTTCTTGAAGCTTTCTTT.

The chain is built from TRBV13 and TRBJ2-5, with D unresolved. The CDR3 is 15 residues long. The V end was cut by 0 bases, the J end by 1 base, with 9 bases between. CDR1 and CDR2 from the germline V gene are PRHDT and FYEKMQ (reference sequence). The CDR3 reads CASSLGRWGQETQYF. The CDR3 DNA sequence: TGTGCCAGCAGCTTAGGCCGATGGGGCCAAGAGACCCAGTACTTC.

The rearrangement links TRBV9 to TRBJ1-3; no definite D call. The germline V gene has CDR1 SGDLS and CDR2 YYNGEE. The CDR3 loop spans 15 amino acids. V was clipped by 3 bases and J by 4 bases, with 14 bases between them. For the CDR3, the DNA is TGTGCCAGCAGCGACCGCCCGTCGGGAGGAAACACCATATATTTT. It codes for CASSDRPSGGNTIYF.

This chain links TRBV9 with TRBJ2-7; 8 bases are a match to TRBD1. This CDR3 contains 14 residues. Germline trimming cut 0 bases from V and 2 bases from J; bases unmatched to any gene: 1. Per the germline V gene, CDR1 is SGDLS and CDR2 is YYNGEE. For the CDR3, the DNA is TGTGCCAGCAGCGTAGAGGGACAGGCCTACGAGCAGTACTTC. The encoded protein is CASSVEGQAYEQYF.

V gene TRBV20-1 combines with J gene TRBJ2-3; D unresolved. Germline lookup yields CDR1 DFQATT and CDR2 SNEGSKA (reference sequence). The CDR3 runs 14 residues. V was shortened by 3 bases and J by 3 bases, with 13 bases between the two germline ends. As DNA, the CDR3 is TGCAGTGCTAGCGGTCTTGGCCCGACAGATACGCAGTATTTT. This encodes CSASGLGPTDTQYF.

The CDR3 protein is CASSDLTGGAGNQPQHF. CDR3 nucleotide sequence: TGTGCCAGCAGTGACCTAACAGGGGGCGCGGGTAATCAGCCCCAGCATTTT. The J gene is TRBJ1-5, the V gene TRBV2; TRBD1 matches 9 bases. Germline trimming cut 3 bases from V and 4 bases from J; bases unmatched to any gene: 10. This CDR3 has 17 residues. In germline, CDR1 is SNHLY, CDR2 FYNNEI.